What follows are 32 T cell receptor beta chains derived from one specimen sequenced in a study of vaccination and CD4 T cells after COVID-19 (dated by TCRdb to the early 2020s). The library was obtained by PCR. These reads were obtained on an Illumina iSeq 100. DNA from cultured CD4+ T cells was subjected to TCR sequencing with the Oncomine TCR Beta short-read assay at the Johns Hopkins FTIC core. TCRdb redid the processing of the public reads, applying fastp at Q25 and MiXCR, and retained in-frame beta chains. A single entry per CDR3 protein holds the most common genes and DNA from its merged rows. A total of some 21,000 distinct CDR3 sequences appear in this sample, around 38% of them only once. The biggest ten clones account for about 27% of the sample. The sample's treatment or condition label, decoded: 10-day PBMC culture with coronavirus spike peptide pools or control peptides (ViraFEST assay).

Their specific antigens are unknown. The sample was CD4+ T cells from blood, cultured in vitro, taken before SARS-CoV-2 vaccination. Receptors were obtained from a human donor who received a COVID-19 vaccine.

The V call is TRBV30, the J call TRBJ2-1; D may be TRBD1 or TRBD2 (5 bases each). V lost 8 bases to trimming and J lost 4 bases, with 15 bases between them. Germline lookup yields CDR1 GTSNPN and CDR2 SVGIG (reference sequence). This CDR3 comprises 13 residues. Written as DNA, the CDR3 is TGTGCCGGGACGAGGCAACAGTACAATGAGCAGTTCTTC. It translates to CAGTRQQYNEQFF.

The chain recombines TRBV21-1 with TRBJ2-7; the table's D call, TRBD1, was not checked against the DNA. TRBV21-1 is labeled a pseudogene. The CDR3 is made up of 16 amino acids. DNA for the CDR3: TGTGCCAGCAGCAAATATCTCATTACCAGGGCCTACGAGCAGTACTTC. This sequence encodes CASSKYLITRAYEQYF.

V gene TRBV6-1 combines with J gene TRBJ2-7; D is perhaps TRBD1 or TRBD2 (6 bases each). The CDR3 has 17 residues. Germline CDR1 is MNHNS and CDR2 is SASEGT. Trimming stripped 4 bases from V and 3 bases from J, with 22 bases between. DNA of the CDR3: TGTGCCAGCAGTGCATTCAAAGGGGGGCGAGGGATCTACGAGCAGTACTTC. Protein product: CASSAFKGGRGIYEQYF.

The rearrangement uses TRBV19 and TRBJ1-1; no reliable D call. Germline loops: CDR1 LNHDA, CDR2 SQIVND (reference sequence). Trimming cost V 1 base and J 1 base, with 10 bases left between them. The CDR3 covers 15 residues. The CDR3 spells CASSIALIWNTEAFF. In DNA, the CDR3 is TGTGCCAGTAGTATAGCCCTTATTTGGAACACTGAAGCTTTCTTT. The full variable domain, with the rest looked up from reference TRBV19 and TRBJ1-1, is DGGITQSPKYLFRKEGQNVTLSCEQNLNHDAMYWYRQDPGQGLRLIYYSQIVNDFQKGDIAEGYSVSREKKESFPLTVTSAQKNPTAFYLCASSIALIWNTEAFFGQGTRLTVV.

The CDR3 bases are TGTGCCACCAGTATACTACGCTACGAGCAGTACTTC. Translation gives CATSILRYEQYF. The chain uses TRBV15 and TRBJ2-7; no firm D call. The CDR3 runs 12 residues. V was pared by 6 bases and J by 3 bases, with 9 bases between. Germline V gene data show CDR1 as LNHNV and CDR2 as YYDKDF (reference sequence). Full variable domain (remainder filled in from reference TRBV15 and TRBJ2-7): DAMVIQNPRYQVTQFGKPVTLSCSQTLNHNVMYWYQQKSSQAPKLLFHYYDKDFNNEADTPDNFQSRRPNTSFCFLDIRSPGLGDTAMYLCATSILRYEQYFGPGTRLTVT.

The rearrangement uses TRBV2 and TRBJ2-1, with TRBD2 as a possible D gene (6 bases). The CDR3 sequence is 15 residues long. Per germline, CDR1 SNHLY and CDR2 FYNNEI. V shed 6 bases and J shed 7 bases, with 19 bases lying between them. The CDR3 DNA is TGTGCCAGCAGGACAGACGTCGGGGGTGGAAATGAGCAGTTCTTC. Its protein product is CASRTDVGGGNEQFF. The full variable domain, in which reference TRBV2 and TRBJ2-1 provide the parts outside the CDR3, is EPEVTQTPSHQVTQMGQEVILRCVPISNHLYFYWYRQILGQKVEFLVSFYNNEISEKSEIFDDQFSVERPDGSNFTLKIRSTKLEDSAMYFCASRTDVGGGNEQFFGPGTRLTVL.

The chain joins TRBV24-1 to TRBJ1-5; possibly TRBD1 for D (6 bases). The V gene lost 5 bases and the J gene lost 7 bases, with 14 bases spanning the gap. CDR1 and CDR2 (germline): KGHDR, SFDVKD. The CDR3 contains 14 residues. As DNA, the CDR3 is TGTGCCACCAGTGCCACAGGGACCGGCCAGCCCCAGCATTTT. As protein: CATSATGTGQPQHF.

The count of this clonotype is one. The rearrangement joins TRBV6-5 to TRBJ2-3; D unresolved. Trimming cost V 0 bases and J 8 bases, with 21 bases left between them. Germline CDR1 and CDR2: MNHEY and SVGAGI. The length of the CDR3 is 17 residues. The CDR3 DNA reads as TGTGCCAGCAGTTACTCGCGGCAACGGGCATTGTCGCCTACGCAGTATTTT. Translated: CASSYSRQRALSPTQYF.

This clonotype showed up just once. No DNA is shown, since the ends of the CDR3 on it are uncertain; the CDR3 is the one TCRdb lists. The rearrangement joins TRBV1 to TRBJ2-6. TRBV1 is labeled a pseudogene. The CDR3 length is 18 residues, termini included. CDR3 amino acids: CTSSHFPNVGSGANVLTF.

The chain is built from TRBV20-1 and TRBJ2-6, with D unresolved. V lost 2 bases and J 0 bases, leaving 2 bases between the germline ends. CDR1 is DFQATT and CDR2 is SNEGSKA in the germline V gene (reference sequence). The CDR3 is made up of 13 amino acids. In DNA, the CDR3 is TGCAGTGCTAGAACCTCTGGGGCCAACGTCCTGACTTTC. It is translated as CSARTSGANVLTF.

The V gene is TRBV10-3, the J gene TRBJ2-7, with D unresolved. Germline CDR1 reads ENHRY; CDR2 reads SYGVKD. Trimming left V 5 bases short and J 3 bases short, with 11 bases between. The CDR3 covers 13 residues. CDR3 DNA sequence: TGTGCCATCAGTCCCAACAACGGCTACGAGCAGTACTTC. As protein: CAISPNNGYEQYF.

The rearrangement links TRBV10-1 to TRBJ2-3; 12 positions agree with TRBD2. The trim removed 0 bases at V and 1 base at J, leaving 2 bases unmatched. Germline V gene lookup returns CDR1 WNHNN and CDR2 SYGVQD (reference sequence). This CDR3 spans 17 amino acids. CDR3 region: CASSESLAGGRTDTQYF. The CDR3 DNA sequence: TGCGCCAGCAGTGAGTCTCTAGCGGGGGGGCGCACAGATACGCAGTATTTT.

This chain links TRBV5-1 with TRBJ1-1; D is undetermined. The CDR3 runs 15 residues. The ends were cut back, 4 bases at V and 1 base at J, with 14 bases in the middle. Germline V gene sequence: CDR1 SGHRS, CDR2 YFSETQ. CDR3 protein: CASSRHVDKNTEAFF. The CDR3 DNA sequence: TGCGCCAGCAGCCGCCATGTTGACAAGAACACTGAAGCTTTCTTT.

This clonotype was counted a few times. The chain combines TRBV19 with TRBJ1-5; D might be TRBD1 (5 bases). The V and J ends lost 1 base and 0 bases respectively, with 7 bases between them. The CDR3 totals 15 residues. Germline V CDR1 and CDR2: LNHDA, SQIVND (reference sequence). Here the CDR3 reads CASSIGQFSNQPQHF. The CDR3 DNA sequence: TGTGCCAGTAGTATAGGACAGTTTAGCAATCAGCCCCAGCATTTT.

CDR3 in amino acids: CASSLGGTGKTQYF. The CDR3 DNA reads as TGTGCCAGCAGCTTAGGGGGGACGGGAAAGACCCAGTACTTC. This chain connects TRBV11-3 to TRBJ2-5, with D perhaps being TRBD1 or TRBD2 (5 bases each). CDR3 length equals 14 residues. Trimming stripped 1 base from V and 6 bases from J, with 12 bases between. The germline gives CDR1 SGHNT, CDR2 YENEEA.

This chain joins TRBV6-7 and TRBJ2-1; a possible D gene is TRBD2 (6 bases). TRBV6-7 is known as an ORF, though its function is uncertain. The CDR3 runs 13 residues. Trimming took 6 bases from V and 5 from J, leaving 11 bases between them. CDR3 sequence: CASSLGTDNEQFF. DNA of the CDR3: TGTGCCAGCAGCCTAGGGACTGACAATGAGCAGTTCTTC.

V is TRBV7-9 and J is TRBJ1-4; D is undetermined. V was clipped by 2 bases and J by 4 bases, with 8 bases between them. Germline loops: CDR1 SEHNR, CDR2 FQNEAQ (reference sequence). The CDR3 length is 14 residues. As DNA, the CDR3 is TGTGCCAGCAGCTTATGGGAGATTAATGAAAAACTGTTTTTT. This translates into CASSLWEINEKLFF.

This clonotype was recorded once. This chain connects TRBV19 to TRBJ2-5, with 11 bases that match TRBD1. J lost 7 bases, V lost 5 bases, and 9 bases had no gene match. This CDR3 spans 15 amino acids. Germline V gene sequence: CDR1 LNHDA, CDR2 SQIVND (reference sequence). CDR3 nucleotides: TGTGCCAGTAGTGGGGGACAGGGGGTCGATGGGACCCAGTACTTC. This sequence encodes CASSGGQGVDGTQYF.

This chain links TRBV10-3 with TRBJ2-4; D might be TRBD1 or TRBD2, each matching 6 bases. The CDR3 covers 14 residues. CDR1 is ENHRY, CDR2 SYGVKD, per germline. Trimming removed 11 bases at V and 2 bases at J, with 16 bases between. This CDR3 is CAVQWGASKNIQYF. The CDR3, as DNA: TGTGCCGTACAGTGGGGGGCCTCCAAAAACATTCAGTACTTC.

This clonotype has just one count. This chain connects TRBV20-1 to TRBJ2-3; no definite D call. Germline V gene sequence: CDR1 DFQATT, CDR2 SNEGSKA (reference sequence). CDR3 length: 14 amino acids. The V and J ends lost 2 bases and 0 bases respectively, with 9 bases between them. The CDR3 coding sequence is TGCAGTGCTAGAATACAAACTAGCACAGATACGCAGTATTTT. Translating it yields CSARIQTSTDTQYF.

This clonotype was seen only a few times. This chain joins TRBV7-8 and TRBJ2-4; 12 bases match TRBD2. Germline trimming cut 6 bases from V and 0 bases from J; bases unmatched to any gene: 9. This CDR3 is 18 amino acids long. Germline-derived CDR1 and CDR2 are SGHVS and FQNEAQ. CDR3 sequence reads: CASSLTSGGLLAKNIQYF. Here the CDR3 DNA reads TGTGCCAGCAGTTTGACTAGCGGGGGACTTCTAGCCAAAAACATTCAGTACTTC.

The V gene is TRBV20-1, the J gene TRBJ2-3; D might be TRBD1 or TRBD2, each matching 6 bases. CDR3 size: 13 residues. Trimming shortened V by 3 bases and J by 1 base, and 8 bases separated the two germline ends. Per the germline V gene, CDR1 is DFQATT and CDR2 is SNEGSKA (reference sequence). CDR3 in DNA: TGCAGTGCTAGTAGGGGGGGCACAGATACGCAGTATTTT. Protein sequence: CSASRGGTDTQYF.

This clonotype was seen a handful of times. The chain combines TRBV19 with TRBJ2-5, with 8 bases lining up with TRBD1. This CDR3 has 14 amino acids. V shed 2 bases and J 5 bases; nucleotides not matched to a gene: 4. Germline CDR1 is LNHDA and CDR2 is SQIVND (reference sequence). In DNA, the CDR3 is TGTGCCAGTAGTATACAGGGGGCAGACGAGACCCAGTACTTC. It translates to CASSIQGADETQYF.

The V gene is TRBV7-2, the J gene TRBJ2-7, with a tentative D call TRBD1 (6 bases). V lost 5 bases and J lost 5, with 13 bases in between. The germline CDR1 and CDR2 sequences are SGHTA and FQGNSA. This CDR3 has 13 residues. CDR3 sequence (DNA): TGTGCCAGCAGCGAGGACAGAACCCACGAGCAGTACTTC. It encodes CASSEDRTHEQYF. The full variable domain, its missing parts supplied by reference TRBV7-2 and TRBJ2-7, is GAGVSQSPSNKVTEKGKDVELRCDPISGHTALYWYRQSLGQGLEFLIYFQGNSAPDKSGLPSDRFSAERTGGSVSTLTIQRTQQEDSAVYLCASSEDRTHEQYFGPGTRLTVT.

The table lists this clonotype with a few counts. V gene TRBV7-9 combines with J gene TRBJ1-4; D is perhaps TRBD1 (6 bases). With 5 bases removed from V and 2 bases from J, the gap between germline ends came to 15 bases. Germline loops: CDR1 SEHNR, CDR2 FQNEAQ (reference sequence). The CDR3 loop spans 16 amino acids. The CDR3 DNA reads TGTGCCAGCAGCCCGTGGGAGGGGGAGACTAATGAAAAACTGTTTTTT. Translation: CASSPWEGETNEKLFF.

In its sample, this clonotype was seen a few times. This chain joins TRBV6-1 and TRBJ1-2; D is unresolved. Trimming cost V 7 bases and J 0 bases, with 15 bases left between them. The CDR3 sequence is 15 residues long. Germline CDR1 and CDR2: MNHNS and SASEGT. The CDR3 DNA is TGTGCCAGCAAGAAGCCGGGCGATACTAACTATGGCTACACCTTC. Its protein product is CASKKPGDTNYGYTF.

V usage is TRBV6-1 and J usage is TRBJ2-7, with D possibly TRBD2 on 6 matching bases. The CDR3 runs to 13 residues. Germline CDR1 MNHNS, CDR2 SASEGT. V gave up 2 bases and J gave up 12 bases, with 17 bases separating them. CDR3 bases: TGTGCCAGCAGTGAATGGGCGGGACCGGGGCTGTACTTC. Translation gives CASSEWAGPGLYF.

J is TRBJ1-1 and V is TRBV6-1; perhaps TRBD1 as D (6 bases). V lost 6 bases, J lost 3 bases, and 11 bases lay in between. The V gene's germline CDR1 is MNHNS and CDR2 SASEGT. The CDR3 is made up of 13 amino acids. As DNA, the CDR3 is TGTGCCAGCAGCCGACAGGACTACACTGAAGCTTTCTTT. This gives the protein CASSRQDYTEAFF.

The V and J genes are TRBV20-1 and TRBJ2-1; TRBD2 matches at 10 bases. The CDR3 loop spans 17 amino acids. CDR1 and CDR2 from the germline V gene are DFQATT and SNEGSKA (reference sequence). The J segment lost 0 bases and the V segment lost 4 bases, leaving 9 bases of the junction unmatched. The CDR3 nucleotides read TGCAGTGCTAATGCCCTGACTAGCGGGCCCTCCTACAATGAGCAGTTCTTC. Translated, it gives CSANALTSGPSYNEQFF.

The table lists this clonotype with a few counts. The chain has TRBV25-1 and TRBJ2-5; 9 nucleotides line up with TRBD2. V was pared by 1 base and J by 4 bases, with 4 bases of the junction left unmatched. The CDR3 covers 15 residues. Germline V gene sequence: CDR1 MGHDK, CDR2 SYGVNS. The CDR3 DNA reads TGTGCCAGCAGTGAATTTCGACTAGCGGTAGAGACCCAGTACTTC. Protein product: CASSEFRLAVETQYF.

In this sample, this clonotype turned up a few times. The rearrangement uses TRBV5-8 and TRBJ1-6; tentatively, D is TRBD1 (5 bases). The germline gives CDR1 SGHTS, CDR2 YDEGEE. Trimming pared 0 bases from V and 0 bases from J, leaving 13 bases between. The CDR3 loop spans 18 amino acids. The CDR3 reads CASSLAAGPNSYNSPLHF. The CDR3 nucleotides are TGTGCCAGCAGCTTGGCCGCAGGGCCAAACTCCTATAATTCACCCCTCCACTTT.

This clonotype was counted between two and nine times. The chain recombines TRBV20-1 with TRBJ1-6; unclear D gene. The CDR3 runs to 13 residues. V lost 1 base and J 9 bases, leaving 10 bases between the germline ends. Germline CDR1 DFQATT, CDR2 SNEGSKA (reference sequence). The chain's CDR3 is CSARAARGSPLHF. The CDR3 DNA is TGCAGTGCTAGAGCAGCCCGGGGTTCACCCCTCCACTTT.